Listed below are T cell receptor beta chains from one sample, sequenced in a study of yellow fever vaccine responses in identical twins. In TCRdb, the RT-PCR reads were re-called with MiXCR into one record per CDR3 protein. The sample has some 35,000 distinct CDR3 sequences; less than 70% are singletons. The sample here was T cells from blood (PBMCs), unsorted or a sorted subset (not recorded which), taken before or after yellow fever vaccination (not recorded which). These receptor sequences come from a woman under 30 who received the yellow fever vaccine. CDR3s include the opening cysteine and the closing phenylalanine or tryptophan. A D gene is named only where the DNA matches it firmly. Some rows have no size entry. The others give once, few or many, or a class for an expanded clone.

J gene: TRBJ2-1
V gene: TRBV2
clone size: -
D gene: -
CDR3 DNA: TGTGCCAGCGTTTCCCAGCAATCCTACAATGAGCAGTTCTTC
CDR3 protein: CASVSQQSYNEQFF

J gene: TRBJ2-3
V gene: TRBV5-1
clone size: -
D gene: TRBD2
CDR3 DNA: TGCGCCAGCAGCAATGGGGCGGGAGCCTTCCCAGATACGCAGTATTTT
CDR3 protein: CASSNGAGAFPDTQYF

J gene: TRBJ2-1
V gene: TRBV2
clone size: few
D gene: -
CDR3 DNA: TGTGCCAGCCCCGGAGGGGGTGAGCAGTTCTTC
CDR3 protein: CASPGGGEQFF

J gene: TRBJ2-3
V gene: TRBV20-1
clone size: -
D gene: TRBD2
CDR3 DNA: TGCAGTGCTCAGTCGGGAGGGCGAGATACGCAGTATTTT
CDR3 protein: CSAQSGGRDTQYF

J gene: TRBJ2-3
V gene: TRBV5-1
clone size: few
D gene: -
CDR3 DNA: TGCGCCAGCAGCGCTGTAGATACGCAGTATTTT
CDR3 protein: CASSAVDTQYF

J gene: TRBJ2-1
V gene: TRBV5-1
clone size: -
D gene: -
CDR3 DNA: TGCGCCAGCAGCTCTCGGGACCTAGGTGAGCAGTTCTTC
CDR3 protein: CASSSRDLGEQFF

J gene: TRBJ2-7
V gene: TRBV4-1
clone size: -
D gene: -
CDR3 DNA: TGCGCCAGCAGCCCCTCCGGGACGGAAGCCTACGAGCAGTACTTC
CDR3 protein: CASSPSGTEAYEQYF

J gene: TRBJ2-5
V gene: TRBV12-3/TRBV12-4
clone size: -
D gene: TRBD2
CDR3 DNA: TGTGCCAGCAGTACATCCGGGACTAGTAGATTCCGCCAAGAGACCCAGTACTTC
CDR3 protein: CASSTSGTSRFRQETQYF

J gene: TRBJ2-5
V gene: TRBV11-2
clone size: -
D gene: TRBD2
CDR3 DNA: TGTGCCAGCAGCTTAGTGGAACTAGCGGGAAGGAAGACCCAGTACTTC
CDR3 protein: CASSLVELAGRKTQYF

J gene: TRBJ2-7
V gene: TRBV11-3
clone size: -
D gene: -
CDR3 DNA: TGTGCCAGCAGCTTAGGATCGTCAGTGCTGTACTTC
CDR3 protein: CASSLGSSVLYF

J gene: TRBJ2-3
V gene: TRBV11-1
clone size: few
D gene: TRBD1
CDR3 DNA: TGTGCCAGCAGCTTCGTGTCAGGGGGCAAAGATACGCAGTATTTT
CDR3 protein: CASSFVSGGKDTQYF

J gene: TRBJ2-1
V gene: TRBV5-1
clone size: -
D gene: -
CDR3 DNA: TGCGCCAGCAGCGCATCCGGGGCTTTCGATGAGCAGTTCTTC
CDR3 protein: CASSASGAFDEQFF

J gene: TRBJ2-3
V gene: TRBV24-1
clone size: -
D gene: -
CDR3 DNA: TGTGCCACCAGTGACTCTTTCACAGATACGCAGTATTTT
CDR3 protein: CATSDSFTDTQYF

J gene: TRBJ1-1
V gene: TRBV10-3
clone size: -
D gene: -
CDR3 DNA: TGTGCCATCAGTGGGACAGAAAACACTGAAGCTTTCTTT
CDR3 protein: CAISGTENTEAFF

J gene: TRBJ2-5
V gene: TRBV11-1
clone size: once
D gene: TRBD2
CDR3 DNA: TGTGCCAGCAGCCTATCTCTAGCGGGAGGAGAGACCCAGTACTTC
CDR3 protein: CASSLSLAGGETQYF

J gene: TRBJ2-2
V gene: TRBV21-1
clone size: -
D gene: -
CDR3 DNA: TGTGCCAGCAGCAAAACAGGAAAGAACACCGGGGAGCTGTTTTTT
CDR3 protein: CASSKTGKNTGELFF

J gene: TRBJ1-4
V gene: TRBV10-3
clone size: -
D gene: -
CDR3 DNA: TGTGCCACCCGGGGAGGCTCGGCTAATGAAAAACTGTTTTTT
CDR3 protein: CATRGGSANEKLFF

J gene: TRBJ2-5
V gene: TRBV5-1
clone size: -
D gene: -
CDR3 DNA: TGCGCCAGCAGCACAGACGGAGCGGGTGGGGAGACCCAGTACTTC
CDR3 protein: CASSTDGAGGETQYF